This T cell receptor beta chain was found in a study of beta chain features in type 1 diabetes. General study results and limits: Sequencing of cDNA might inflate the share of cells that strongly express TCR. Within each of all four CD4+ subsets, Type 1 diabetes patients had TCRB CDR3s that were moderately but significantly shorter. In type 1 diabetes patients, VDJ junctions had fewer insertions; deletions at these junctions were more frequent.

About this clone: Its target is not known.

cDNA synthesis used the whole RNA isolate, giving expressed TCRB sequences. Assay: immunoSEQ multiplex PCR; the TCRdb copy retains only in-frame clones and omits some. This sample has approximately 17,000 clones, with approximately 70% found just once. Sorting of CD4+ naive, central memory, regulatory and stem cell-like memory cells was performed via CD45RO/CCR7/CD25/CD127/CD95/CD27. Sequencing used stem cell memory CD4+ T cells from blood. This receptor was obtained from a man aged 25 to 40 with type 1 diabetes.

The CDR3 spells CASSEVFSAAGQYF. In nucleotides, the CDR3 is TGTGCCAGCAGTGAAGTATTTTCAGCTGCAGGGCAGTACTTC. The chain employs TRBV6-1 and TRBJ2-7; D gene unclear. V dropped 1 base and J dropped 9 bases, with 16 bases sitting between them. The CDR3 consists of 14 residues. The germline V gene has CDR1 MNHNS and CDR2 SASEGT.